This record concerns one T cell receptor beta chain sequence. It has no known antigen specificity. No qualities accompany the bases; no much larger clone lies one base away. The sample comes from a study of siplizumab effects on memory and regulatory T cells (dated by TCRdb to between 2018 and 2020). As for the study more broadly: The study examined how the anti-CD2 antibody siplizumab affects alloreactive T-cell subsets in allogeneic mixed lymphocyte reactions built from human PBMCs. Study-wide findings and limitations: The cumulative frequency of alloreactive sequences that could be traced back to unstimulated CD4+ memory T cells was significantly reduced by siplizumab. Because sequences below about 10^-5 frequency were poorly captured, only a minor fraction of alloreactive clones could be mapped to unstimulated subsets. Roughly 80-97% of proliferating CD4+ or CD8+ clones could not be assigned a naive or memory phenotype. Among mappable alloreactive CD4+ clones, the Treg-derived fraction averaged about 75% with siplizumab versus around 27% in control reactions. Whether proliferating Tregs from siplizumab cultures actually had suppressive function was not functionally confirmed. Unstimulated naive T cells appeared more diverse than memory T cells, and naive cells seemed to contribute substantially to the alloresponse.

Trimming takes 4 bases off V and 4 bases off J; junction bases not matched to a gene: 5. Taken from the germline V gene, the CDR1 and CDR2 loops are SGDLS and YYNGEE. The CDR3 runs 17 residues from the cysteine to the phenylalanine. Of all the DNA, just the CDR3 is kept, 51 bases in frame from base 1. In three donor pairs, further sequencing was done on unstimulated CD8+ naive, CD4+ memory, CD8+ TEMRA, CD4+ naive and CD8+ effector memory subsets. Sorted unstimulated T cells, along with proliferating T cells recovered from mixed lymphocyte reactions, underwent TCRbeta CDR3 sequencing. Fresh whole blood from under 13 HLA-typed healthy donors was used as the source from which PBMCs were isolated. The library was prepared using the immunoSEQ multiplex PCR assay. Roughly 10^5 TCR templates per sample were assayed on the deep sequencing platform. Genomic DNA extracted from sorted T cells was used for TCRbeta CDR3 sequencing. On the study's bioinformatics: The R programming language was used for clonal analysis of TCRbeta CDR3 data. Comparing unstimulated samples against CFSE-low samples taken after the reaction was how alloreactive CD4+ and CD8+ clones were defined. Regulatory or non-regulatory origin of alloreactive CD4+ clones was assigned by matching sequences to the sorted unstimulated Treg and non-Treg repertoires. In its TCRdb copy, this immuneACCESS table keeps in-frame sequences only and misses some clones. Where compared with another copy, unresolved V genes explain less than half of these, and the others have no known cause. The V and J calls and clone size are taken from that table; D and trimming were inferred from the DNA. This sample lists some 52,000 clones; 95% to 98% were detected once. The ten top clones hold 0.55% to 0.65% of the sample.

The sequencing input was naive CD4+ T cells sorted from blood. The cell subset or site label on this specimen signifies: unstimulated naive T cells. The sequence was obtained from a human donor in good health. The rearranged chain carries TRBV9 and TRBJ2-1, with TRBD2 matching 16 junction bases. The CDR3 reads CASSTGLAGGKYNEQFF. The nucleotide sequence reads as follows: TGTGCCAGCAGCACGGGACTAGCGGGAGGGAAATACAATGAGCAGTTCTTC.